These 29 T cell receptor beta chains were sequenced from one sample in a study of CD8 T cells in Susac syndrome (dated by TCRdb to between 2018 and 2020). Libraries came from the immunoSEQ multiplex PCR assay. RNA was extracted with the RNeasy kit and 0.5 to 1 ug was reverse transcribed using random hexamers. TCRdb ran its own pipeline on the public reads, namely fastp trimming at Q25 and MiXCR clone calling, and kept in-frame beta chains. Here each entry gathers all rows of one CDR3 protein and keeps the most common genes and DNA. For this sample there are around 110,000 distinct CDR3 sequences; roughly 94% appear just once. Together, the top ten hold more than 0.25% of the sample. Specimen: CD8+ T cells from PBMCs. These receptors all come from a human donor with Susac syndrome.

The chain recombines TRBV4-3 with TRBJ1-5; 8 positions agree with TRBD1. The CDR3 extends over 16 amino acids. From germline, CDR1 is LGHNA and CDR2 YSLEER. V lost 1 base and J lost 5; bases outside the gene matches: 7. CDR3 sequence: CASSQGQGARYQPQHF. CDR3 DNA: TGCGCCAGCAGCCAAGGGCAGGGGGCGCGGTATCAGCCCCAGCATTTT.

The rearrangement joins TRBV10-3 to TRBJ1-2, with 7 nucleotides matching TRBD1. Germline-derived CDR1 and CDR2 are ENHRY and SYGVKD. J was trimmed by 3 bases and V by 6 bases; bases with no gene match: 7. This CDR3 has 14 amino acids. As DNA, the CDR3 is TGTGCCATCAGCCGGGACAGAGGGGACTATGGCTACACCTTC. It yields the protein CAISRDRGDYGYTF.

The gene calls are TRBV4-1 and TRBJ2-3; 8 bases map to TRBD2. Germline V gene lookup returns CDR1 MGHRA and CDR2 YSYEKL. After removal of 0 bases from V and 1 base from J, the junction contained 3 bases not matched to a gene. The CDR3 sequence is 16 residues long. The CDR3 DNA reads TGCGCCAGCAGCCAAGAGCTAGCGGGCGGCACAGATACGCAGTATTTT. Its protein product is CASSQELAGGTDTQYF.

The chain is built from TRBV19 and TRBJ1-1; 7 bases map to TRBD1. V was pared by 7 bases and J by 0 bases, with 8 bases of the junction left unmatched. The CDR3 has 15 residues. Germline lookup yields CDR1 LNHDA and CDR2 SQIVND (reference sequence). In nucleotides, the CDR3 is TGTGCCAGTATAGGGATACAGGGGATGAACACTGAAGCTTTCTTT. Residues: CASIGIQGMNTEAFF.

The J gene is TRBJ2-3, the V gene TRBV12-3 or TRBV12-4; the D is unclear. V was shortened by 3 bases and J by 2 bases, with 9 bases between the two germline ends. The CDR3 is made up of 14 amino acids. The CDR3 DNA follows: TGTGCCAGCAGTTTGGCGGCCTTCACAGATACGCAGTATTTT. This translates into CASSLAAFTDTQYF.

The rearrangement uses TRBV2 and TRBJ1-2; the match to TRBD1 covers 10 bases. Germline V gene data show CDR1 as SNHLY and CDR2 as FYNNEI. This CDR3 comprises 13 residues. J lost 2 bases, V lost 9 bases, and 3 bases had no gene match. The CDR3 DNA reads TGTGCCAGGGGGACAGGGGAGAACTATGGCTACACCTTC. Encoded protein: CARGTGENYGYTF.

The chain couples TRBV10-3 to TRBJ1-6, with D possibly being TRBD1 (5 bases). Germline V lookup: CDR1 ENHRY, CDR2 SYGVKD. The CDR3 consists of 18 residues. V gave up 2 bases and J gave up 8 bases, with 22 bases separating them. CDR3 bases: TGTGCCATCAGTGAGGAAAGGTGGGGACGGCCCAAAGATTCACCCCTCCACTTT. As protein: CAISEERWGRPKDSPLHF.

The rearrangement uses TRBV2 and TRBJ2-3, with unresolved D. This CDR3 is built from 11 residues. Germline CDR1 and CDR2: SNHLY and FYNNEI. Trimming took 8 bases from V and 9 from J, leaving 12 bases between them. This chain's CDR3 is CASYDLETQYF. The CDR3 nucleotides are TGTGCCAGCTACGACCTCGAGACGCAGTATTTT.

The chain recombines TRBV29-1 with TRBJ1-1; no firm D call. V lost 4 bases, J lost 3 bases, and 6 bases lay in between. There are 11 residues in the CDR3. CDR1 is SQVTM, CDR2 ANQGSEA, per germline. The CDR3 loop is CSVGRDTEAFF. CDR3 DNA: TGCAGCGTTGGTAGGGACACTGAAGCTTTCTTT.

The V and J genes are TRBV6-5 and TRBJ1-5; D remains unclear. The CDR3 totals 14 residues. The V end lost 8 bases, the J end lost 2 bases, and 13 bases lay between the germline ends. Per germline, CDR1 MNHEY and CDR2 SVGAGI. The CDR3 nucleotides are TGTGCCAGCCAAGGCGACGGACGCAATCAGCCCCAGCATTTT. It yields the protein CASQGDGRNQPQHF.

The CDR3 sequence: CASGAARYNSPLHF. The CDR3 nucleotides read TGTGCCAGCGGGGCGGCCCGCTATAATTCACCCCTCCACTTT. The chain employs TRBV6-2 or TRBV6-3 and TRBJ1-6, with a weak D call TRBD1 (5 bases). The V gene lost 8 bases and the J gene lost 3 bases, with 11 bases spanning the gap. Looked up from germline, CDR1 is MNHEY and CDR2 is SVGEGT. This CDR3 is 14 amino acids long.

V gene TRBV29-1 combines with J gene TRBJ2-7, with TRBD1 matching over 8 bases. J lost 6 bases, V lost 6 bases, and 4 bases had no gene match. This CDR3 comprises 11 residues. Per the germline V gene, CDR1 is SQVTM and CDR2 is ANQGSEA. CDR3 nucleotides: TGCAGCGTCCCCGACAGGGGCGAGCAGTACTTC. This codes for CSVPDRGEQYF.

The chain combines TRBV30 with TRBJ1-2; a weak D match, TRBD1 (6 bases). Germline CDR1 is GTSNPN and CDR2 is SVGIG (reference sequence). This CDR3 region has 17 residues. Trimming removed 1 base from V and 4 bases from J, with 22 bases in between. The CDR3 loop is CAWSGINRDTTFYGYTF. CDR3 in DNA: TGTGCCTGGAGTGGGATAAATCGGGACACCACGTTCTATGGCTACACCTTC.

This chain joins TRBV7-9 and TRBJ2-7, with TRBD2 matching over 8 bases. The CDR3 has 14 residues. The germline gives CDR1 SEHNR, CDR2 FQNEAQ (reference sequence). J gave up 2 bases and V 7 bases, and 7 bases lay outside the gene matches. This chain's CDR3 is CASTPGRAPYEQYF. The CDR3 nucleotides read TGTGCCAGCACCCCCGGGAGGGCCCCCTACGAGCAGTACTTC.

This chain links TRBV12-3 or TRBV12-4 with TRBJ2-3, with D unresolved. There are 12 residues in the CDR3. Trimming removed 6 bases from V and 4 bases from J, with 8 bases in between. In nucleotides, the CDR3 is TGTGCCAGCAGCTTTGCGTCAGATACGCAGTATTTT. Its translation is CASSFASDTQYF.

The chain recombines TRBV27 with TRBJ2-7; no clear D gene. Germline V gene data show CDR1 as MNHEY and CDR2 as SMNVEV (reference sequence). The CDR3 runs 13 residues. Trimming shortened V by 3 bases and J by 2 bases, and 8 bases separated the two germline ends. The CDR3 reads CASSFRTAYEQYF. In DNA form, the CDR3 reads TGTGCCAGCAGTTTTCGAACAGCCTACGAGCAGTACTTC.

V is TRBV7-6 and J is TRBJ1-3, with 7 bases identical to TRBD1. The V and J ends lost 2 bases and 0 bases, in that order; junction bases with no gene match: 7. Germline loops: CDR1 SGHVS, CDR2 FNYEAQ. The CDR3 runs 17 residues. The CDR3 protein is CASSLTEGQYSGNTIYF. CDR3 coding DNA: TGTGCCAGCAGCTTAACAGAGGGACAGTACTCTGGAAACACCATATATTTT.

The chain joins TRBV15 to TRBJ2-3, with 12 nucleotides matching TRBD2. CDR3 length: 16 residues. The germline gives CDR1 LNHNV, CDR2 YYDKDF (reference sequence). The trim removed 1 base at V and 3 bases at J, leaving 2 bases unmatched. The CDR3 nucleotides read TGTGCCACCAGCAGAGGCACTAGCGGGGGGACAGATACGCAGTATTTT. This gives the protein CATSRGTSGGTDTQYF.

The genes are TRBV7-2 and TRBJ2-7; the D gene is possibly TRBD2 (5 bases). The V end lost 5 bases, the J end lost 6 bases, and 11 bases lay between the germline ends. The CDR3 runs 12 residues. Germline V gene data show CDR1 as SGHTA and CDR2 as FQGNSA. DNA of the CDR3: TGTGCCAGCAGCCCCGGACTCTCCGAGCAGTACTTC. Its translation is CASSPGLSEQYF.

The chain combines TRBV11-2 with TRBJ2-2; 11 nucleotides agree with TRBD2. The V segment lost 4 bases and the J segment 7 bases; nucleotides outside the gene matches: 8. Germline V gene sequence: CDR1 SGHAT, CDR2 FQNNGV. The CDR3 runs to 16 residues. The CDR3 here is CASSSIAGGHNGELFF. CDR3 nucleotide sequence: TGTGCCAGCAGCTCCATAGCGGGGGGGCATAACGGGGAGCTGTTTTTT.

This chain joins TRBV9 and TRBJ2-7, with TRBD1 matching 8 bases. Germline V gene data show CDR1 as SGDLS and CDR2 as YYNGEE. V was clipped by 1 base and J by 5 bases; unmatched bases: 14. CDR3 size: 17 residues. The CDR3 DNA sequence: TGTGCCAGCAGCGTAAGCCAGGGGGCAATCGGAGTCGACGAGCAGTACTTC. It yields the protein CASSVSQGAIGVDEQYF.

V and J are TRBV29-1 and TRBJ1-3; no definite D call. The germline V gene encodes CDR1 SQVTM and CDR2 ANQGSEA. This CDR3 is 13 amino acids long. V lost 2 bases and J lost 3, with 8 bases in between. CDR3 nucleotides: TGCAGCGTTGAACTGGACTTTGGAAACACCATATATTTT. It translates to CSVELDFGNTIYF.

The rearrangement links TRBV27 to TRBJ1-5, with D tentatively TRBD1 (6 bases). Germline assignment: CDR1 MNHEY and CDR2 SMNVEV (reference sequence). The CDR3 spans 13 residues. The V and J ends lost 3 bases and 6 bases respectively, with 9 bases between them. The CDR3 spells CASSFKDSQPQHF. As DNA, the CDR3 is TGTGCCAGCAGTTTCAAGGACAGTCAGCCCCAGCATTTT.

The chain has TRBV5-1 and TRBJ2-7, with 11 bases matching TRBD1. V was pared by 0 bases and J by 5 bases, with 7 bases of the junction left unmatched. CDR3 length: 16 residues. Germline CDR1 is SGHRS and CDR2 is YFSETQ. The CDR3 spells CASSLEGQGAKDEQYF. CDR3 coding DNA: TGCGCCAGCAGCTTGGAAGGACAGGGGGCCAAGGACGAGCAGTACTTC.

This CDR3 reads CASGRGTDANEKLFF. The CDR3 region has the DNA TGTGCCAGCGGTAGAGGGACAGATGCTAATGAAAAACTGTTTTTT. V and J are TRBV27 and TRBJ1-4; 7 bases line up with TRBD1. CDR3 length equals 15 residues. The V gene's germline CDR1 is MNHEY and CDR2 SMNVEV (reference sequence). V shed 8 bases, J shed 3 bases, and the junction held 9 bases outside the gene matches.

The gene calls are TRBV5-6 and TRBJ1-1, with 11 bases identical to TRBD1. J lost 3 bases, V lost 2 bases, and 9 bases had no gene match. This CDR3 contains 17 residues. The germline CDR1 and CDR2 sequences are SGHDT and YYEEEE. The CDR3 here is CASSLDGQGAWDTEAFF. CDR3 sequence (DNA): TGTGCCAGCAGCTTAGACGGACAGGGGGCGTGGGACACTGAAGCTTTCTTT.

The chain recombines TRBV27 with TRBJ1-1; D remains unclear. From germline, CDR1 is MNHEY and CDR2 SMNVEV (reference sequence). The CDR3 runs to 15 residues. Trimming pared 6 bases from V and 0 bases from J, leaving 14 bases between. The DNA of the CDR3 is TGTGCCAGCAGCCCCGCACTGATGTTGAACACTGAAGCTTTCTTT. It encodes CASSPALMLNTEAFF.

The V and J genes are TRBV11-2 and TRBJ2-7; D is perhaps TRBD1 (6 bases). This CDR3 region has 16 residues. Trimming removed 4 bases at V and 1 base at J, with 17 bases between. Germline V gene data show CDR1 as SGHAT and CDR2 as FQNNGV. The CDR3 DNA is TGTGCCAGCAGCTCGATCACCGGGACAAATTCCTACGAGCAGTACTTC. Translating gives CASSSITGTNSYEQYF.

V gene TRBV19 combines with J gene TRBJ2-3; D unresolved. The germline gives CDR1 LNHDA, CDR2 SQIVND (reference sequence). There are 15 residues in the CDR3. V was pared by 3 bases and J by 5 bases, with 15 bases between. CDR3 in amino acids: CASSILAPDGDTQYF. CDR3 DNA: TGTGCCAGTAGTATCTTGGCCCCAGACGGAGATACGCAGTATTTT.